Following are 2 T cell receptor beta chains from one sample sequenced in a study of cytomegalovirus exposure and HLA in healthy donors. TCRdb's copy holds only in-frame clones and misses some; the assay was immunoSEQ multiplex PCR. The table shows tens of thousands of clones, with approximately 97% occurring only once. Sequenced sample: PBMCs. The source is a woman between 18 and 30 years old in good health and CMV-seropositive.

The rearrangement joins TRBV6-5 to TRBJ2-1; 8 bases line up with TRBD2. V was pared by 0 bases and J by 9 bases, with 4 bases of the junction left unmatched. Germline V gives CDR1 MNHEY, CDR2 SVGAGI. The CDR3 totals 14 residues. The CDR3 region is CASSYSGTRSEQFF. The CDR3 DNA sequence: TGTGCCAGCAGTTACTCCGGGACTAGATCTGAGCAGTTCTTC.

The chain uses TRBV6-5 and TRBJ2-1; D possibly corresponds to TRBD2 (5 bases). V gave up 6 bases and J gave up 0 bases, with 12 bases separating them. The CDR3 extends over 15 amino acids. Germline V gene lookup returns CDR1 MNHEY and CDR2 SVGAGI. CDR3 protein: CASRWDGSSYNEQFF. In DNA, the CDR3 is TGTGCCAGCAGATGGGATGGGAGCTCCTACAATGAGCAGTTCTTC.